These 20 T cell receptor beta chains were sequenced from one sample in a study of cytomegalovirus exposure and HLA in healthy donors. The PCR made use of 60 Vbeta and 13 Jbeta primers. Assay: immunoSEQ multiplex PCR; the TCRdb copy retains only in-frame clones and omits some. The sample holds about 140,000 clones, 79% seen once. Source material: PBMCs. The source is a man aged 35-49 years in good health and CMV-seropositive.

The CDR3 DNA reads as TGTGCCAGCAGCTTTTCAGGGTCAGGATGGCAGTTCTTC. Translating it yields CASSFSGSGWQFF. The chain couples TRBV7-8 to TRBJ2-1; possibly TRBD1 for D (5 bases). The V end was cut by 3 bases, the J end by 12 bases, with 15 bases between. The CDR3 sequence is 13 residues long. CDR1 is SGHVS, CDR2 FQNEAQ, per germline.

The chain couples TRBV2 to TRBJ2-1, with 8 positions matching TRBD2. The V segment lost 6 bases and the J segment 10 bases; nucleotides outside the gene matches: 8. CDR3 length: 13 amino acids. Per the germline V gene, CDR1 is SNHLY and CDR2 is FYNNEI. The CDR3 bases are TGTGCCAGCAGCATCGACAGACTAGCGGAGCAGTTCTTC. As protein: CASSIDRLAEQFF.

The chain links TRBV6-1 to TRBJ1-5, with 8 bases that match TRBD1. The CDR3 has 17 amino acids. V was clipped by 3 bases and J by 4 bases; unmatched bases: 11. Germline values: CDR1 MNHNS, CDR2 SASEGT. The DNA of the CDR3 is TGTGCCAGCAGTGAGTCCATCCGGACAGGGATTAATCAGCCCCAGCATTTT. Residues: CASSESIRTGINQPQHF.

This clone was seen once. J is TRBJ2-7 and V is TRBV25-1; TRBD1 aligns across 8 bases. Germline lookup yields CDR1 MGHDK and CDR2 SYGVNS. The CDR3 covers 14 residues. The V segment lost 8 bases and the J segment 0 bases; nucleotides outside the gene matches: 6. CDR3 sequence (DNA): TGTGCCAGCTGTCGGACAGGGTACTCCTACGAGCAGTACTTC. This encodes CASCRTGYSYEQYF.

The chain is built from TRBV2 and TRBJ1-2, with 7 bases that match TRBD1. The CDR3 runs to 14 residues. The trim removed 4 bases at V and 4 bases at J, leaving 6 bases unmatched. Germline-derived CDR1 and CDR2 are SNHLY and FYNNEI. CDR3 sequence reads: CASSGQGYAYGYTF. For the CDR3, the DNA is TGTGCCAGCAGTGGACAGGGTTATGCCTATGGCTACACCTTC.

V is TRBV18 and J is TRBJ1-5; 7 bases line up with TRBD1. Germline V gene sequence: CDR1 KGHSH, CDR2 LQKENI. V was clipped by 5 bases and J by 7 bases; unmatched bases: 11. The CDR3 covers 15 residues. CDR3 nucleotide sequence: TGTGCCAGCTCATCGTCGGAACAGGGGAGCCAGCCCCAGCATTTT. Encoded protein: CASSSSEQGSQPQHF.

The CDR3 DNA is TGTGCCAGCAGCCAAGGACACAACACCGGGGAGCTGTTTTTT. Amino acids: CASSQGHNTGELFF. This chain connects TRBV11-2 to TRBJ2-2; D is possibly TRBD1 (5 bases). V lost 5 bases, J lost 2 bases, and 9 bases lay in between. Germline lookup yields CDR1 SGHAT and CDR2 FQNNGV. The CDR3 contains 14 residues.

The chain joins TRBV4-1 to TRBJ2-1, with D uncertain. This CDR3 has 16 residues. From germline, CDR1 is MGHRA and CDR2 YSYEKL. Trimming removed 1 base at V and 0 bases at J, with 10 bases between. The CDR3, as DNA: TGCGCCAGCAGCCAAGGCGGCAGCTTCTCCTACAATGAGCAGTTCTTC. This gives the protein CASSQGGSFSYNEQFF.

The chain carries TRBV6-1 and TRBJ1-6; D uncertain. V was clipped by 2 bases and J by 6 bases, with 14 bases between them. This CDR3 region has 16 residues. CDR1 is MNHNS and CDR2 is SASEGT in the germline V gene. The CDR3 region is CASSERAGLGNSPLHF. The CDR3 DNA sequence: TGTGCCAGCAGTGAACGCGCAGGTTTGGGTAATTCACCCCTCCACTTT.

The chain links TRBV29-1 to TRBJ2-7, with 10 positions matching TRBD1. J lost 5 bases, V lost 7 bases, and 5 bases had no gene match. The CDR3 contains 12 residues. Germline V gives CDR1 SQVTM, CDR2 ANQGSEA. Here the CDR3 DNA reads TGCAGCGCCGGGACAGGGGCCCACGAGCAGTACTTC. Amino acid sequence: CSAGTGAHEQYF.

The V gene is TRBV5-1, the J gene TRBJ2-5; D call uncertain. The CDR3 is 14 amino acids. Germline CDR1 and CDR2: SGHRS and YFSETQ. V was clipped by 0 bases and J by 4 bases, with 10 bases between them. Written as DNA, the CDR3 is TGCGCCAGCAGCTTGGGGCTAGTACTAGAGACCCAGTACTTC. This codes for CASSLGLVLETQYF.

The chain has TRBV12-5 and TRBJ2-1, with 7 bases identical to TRBD1. V trimming: 2 bases; J trimming: 7 bases; junction bases outside the gene matches: 11. CDR1 is LGHNT, CDR2 FRNRAP, per germline. The CDR3 is 16 amino acids. CDR3: CASGLSRQGTRNEQFF. DNA of the CDR3: TGTGCTAGTGGTTTGTCTCGACAGGGAACAAGAAATGAGCAGTTCTTC.

This chain joins TRBV11-1 and TRBJ2-3; D call uncertain. Germline values: CDR1 SGHAT, CDR2 FQDESV (reference sequence). Trimming stripped 5 bases from V and 5 bases from J, with 8 bases between. The CDR3 runs to 12 residues. The CDR3: CASSRSRDTQYF. CDR3 bases: TGTGCCAGCAGCCGATCTAGAGATACGCAGTATTTT.

The genes are TRBV4-1 and TRBJ2-3, with TRBD2 matching over 16 bases. The germline CDR1 and CDR2 sequences are MGHRA and YSYEKL. The CDR3 runs 18 residues. After removal of 1 base from V and 0 bases from J, the junction contained 1 base not matched to a gene. The CDR3 nucleotides are TGCGCCAGCAGCCAAGTGGGACTAGCGGGAGGGAGCACAGATACGCAGTATTTT. Its translation: CASSQVGLAGGSTDTQYF.

The chain is built from TRBV4-2 and TRBJ1-6, with a weak D call TRBD1 (5 bases). The CDR3 runs 16 residues. V was clipped by 1 base and J by 4 bases, with 11 bases between them. Per germline, CDR1 LGHNA and CDR2 YNFKEQ. CDR3 in amino acids: CASSQVTASYNSPLHF. For the CDR3, the DNA is TGTGCCAGCAGCCAAGTGACAGCTTCATATAATTCACCCCTCCACTTT.

The chain couples TRBV12-5 to TRBJ2-5; TRBD2 might be the D (5 bases). This CDR3 comprises 15 residues. Between the trimmed V and J ends, which lost 0 bases and 1 base, there was a span of 9 bases. CDR1 LGHNT and CDR2 FRNRAP come from the germline V gene. CDR3 in DNA: TGTGCTAGTGGTTTGGTACTAGGGTCCCAAGAGACCCAGTACTTC. This codes for CASGLVLGSQETQYF.

The chain is built from TRBV20-1 and TRBJ1-2, with TRBD1 as a possible D gene (5 bases). Germline CDR1 reads DFQATT; CDR2 reads SNEGSKA (reference sequence). V lost 5 bases and J lost 4, with 8 bases in between. CDR3 length: 11 residues. Here the CDR3 DNA reads TGCAGTGCTGTGGGACTCTATGGCTACACCTTC. Translation gives CSAVGLYGYTF.

Here the CDR3 reads CASSYLEGPPYEQYF. In DNA form, the CDR3 reads TGTGCCAGCAGTTACTTGGAGGGGCCGCCCTACGAGCAGTACTTC. The rearrangement links TRBV6-5 to TRBJ2-7; tentative D call: TRBD2 (6 bases). The CDR3 covers 15 residues. V was cut by 1 base and J by 2 bases, with 12 bases left in between. CDR1 and CDR2 from the germline V gene are MNHEY and SVGAGI.

The chain uses TRBV5-1 and TRBJ1-2; D possibly corresponds to TRBD1 (5 bases). CDR1 and CDR2 (germline): SGHRS, YFSETQ. V was shortened by 2 bases and J by 3 bases, with 11 bases between the two germline ends. The CDR3 runs 14 residues. CDR3 DNA: TGCGCCAGCAGCTTCGGGGGACGGTACTATGGCTACACCTTC. This gives the protein CASSFGGRYYGYTF. The entire variable domain, with the rest obtained from reference TRBV5-1 and TRBJ1-2, is as follows: KAGVTQTPRYLIKTRGQQVTLSCSPISGHRSVSWYQQTPGQGLQFLFEYFSETQRNKGNFPGRFSGRQFSNSRSEMNVSTLELGDSALYLCASSFGGRYYGYTFGSGTRLTVV.

The sample holds a few counts of this clone. DNA of the CDR3: TGTGCCAGCAGCTTGGCCAGCGGCGAGCAGTACTTC. It yields the protein CASSLASGEQYF. The chain is built from TRBV7-6 and TRBJ2-7, with D perhaps TRBD2 (5 bases). The CDR3 has 12 residues. Looked up from germline, CDR1 is SGHVS and CDR2 is FNYEAQ. Trimming removed 3 bases from V and 6 bases from J, with 9 bases in between.